This TCR beta chain comes out of a study of graft-versus-host responses after intestinal transplantation. Whole-study context: Recipients uniformly received anti-thymocyte globulin induction, followed by tacrolimus and steroids for approximately 3 years. Study-level findings and limits: Early declines in HvG clones that occurred post-transplant were associated with peak circulating GvH clone levels. Among recipient marrow samples, GvH clones were found; some appeared first in ileum or blood.

This CDR3 spans 15 amino acids. Trimming cost V 5 bases and J 4 bases; bases outside gene matches: 10. In germline, CDR1 is MNHEY, CDR2 SMNVEV (reference sequence). Details on this clone: Its antigen remains unknown.

Only in-frame clones appear in the TCRdb table, and some are missing; sequencing was by immunoSEQ multiplex PCR. The sample comprises 78,000 or so clones, over 75% of which are singletons, and around 8% rests with the top ten. The sequence came from a human donor who was the organ donor for an intestinal transplant. The V gene is TRBV27, the J gene TRBJ2-7, with 8 bases identical to TRBD2. The sequencing used unstimulated CD8+ T cells sorted from spleen or lymph node cells, collected before transplant. The CDR3 is CASSNDGTSFYEQYF. The CDR3 coding sequence is TGTGCCAGCAGTAATGACGGGACTAGTTTTTACGAGCAGTACTTC.